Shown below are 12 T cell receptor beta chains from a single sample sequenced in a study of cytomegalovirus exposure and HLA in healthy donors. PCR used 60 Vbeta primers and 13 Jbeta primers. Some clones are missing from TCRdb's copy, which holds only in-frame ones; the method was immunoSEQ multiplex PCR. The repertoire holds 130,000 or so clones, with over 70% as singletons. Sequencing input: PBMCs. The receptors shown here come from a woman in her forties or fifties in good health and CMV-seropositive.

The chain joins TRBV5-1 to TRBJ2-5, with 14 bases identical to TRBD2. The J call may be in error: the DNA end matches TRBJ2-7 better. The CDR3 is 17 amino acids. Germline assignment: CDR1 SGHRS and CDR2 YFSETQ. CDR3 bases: TGCGCCAGCAGCCCGGGACTAGCGGGAGCACTTTCACCCGAGCAGTACTTC. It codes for CASSPGLAGALSPEQYF.

Here the CDR3 reads CASSPRLAGGSGELFF. In nucleotides, the CDR3 is TGCGCCAGCAGCCCCCGCTTAGCGGGAGGGTCCGGGGAGCTGTTTTTT. V and J are TRBV5-1 and TRBJ2-2; 11 bases fit TRBD2. CDR3 length equals 16 residues. The J segment lost 6 bases and the V segment lost 4 bases, leaving 8 bases of the junction unmatched. CDR1 and CDR2 from the germline V gene are SGHRS and YFSETQ.

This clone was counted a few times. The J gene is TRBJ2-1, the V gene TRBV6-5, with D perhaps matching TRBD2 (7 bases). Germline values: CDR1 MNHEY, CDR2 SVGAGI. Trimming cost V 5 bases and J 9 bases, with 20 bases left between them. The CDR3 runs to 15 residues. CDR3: CASSNTPGLGGEQFF. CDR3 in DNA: TGTGCCAGCAGTAACACCCCCGGACTAGGGGGTGAGCAGTTCTTC.

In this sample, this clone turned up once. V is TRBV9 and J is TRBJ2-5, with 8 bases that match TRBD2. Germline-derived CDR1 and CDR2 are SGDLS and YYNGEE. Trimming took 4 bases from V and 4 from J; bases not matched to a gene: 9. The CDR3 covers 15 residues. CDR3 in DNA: TGTGCCAGCAGCCCCTCCCGGGCGGGAGGAGAGACCCAGTACTTC. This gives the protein CASSPSRAGGETQYF. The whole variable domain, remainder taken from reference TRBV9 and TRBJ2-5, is DSGVTQTPKHLITATGQRVTLRCSPRSGDLSVYWYQQSLDQGLQFLIQYYNGEERAKGNILERFSAQQFPDLHSELNLSSLELGDSALYFCASSPSRAGGETQYFGPGTRLLVL.

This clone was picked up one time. The DNA for the CDR3 is TGCAGCTTTTATCCGGGACAGGGGGTTTCCAATGAGCAGTTCTTC. It yields the protein CSFYPGQGVSNEQFF. The chain carries TRBV29-1 and TRBJ2-1, with TRBD1 identical over 11 bases. V trimming: 8 bases; J trimming: 6 bases; junction bases outside the gene matches: 12. CDR1 and CDR2 (germline): SQVTM, ANQGSEA. The CDR3 is 15 residues long.

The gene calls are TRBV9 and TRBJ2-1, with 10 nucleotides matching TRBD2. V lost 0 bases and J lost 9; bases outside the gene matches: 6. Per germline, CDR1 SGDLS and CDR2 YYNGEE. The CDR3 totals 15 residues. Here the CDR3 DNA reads TGTGCCAGCAGCGTAGAAAGCGGGGGGGCTCCTGAGCAGTTCTTC. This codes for CASSVESGGAPEQFF.

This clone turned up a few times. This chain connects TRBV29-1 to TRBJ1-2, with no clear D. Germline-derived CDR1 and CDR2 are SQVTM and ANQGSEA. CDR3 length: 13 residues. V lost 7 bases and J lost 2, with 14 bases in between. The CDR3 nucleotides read TGCAGCGCAGGCGAGGGTCGGAACTATGGCTACACCTTC. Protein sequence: CSAGEGRNYGYTF.

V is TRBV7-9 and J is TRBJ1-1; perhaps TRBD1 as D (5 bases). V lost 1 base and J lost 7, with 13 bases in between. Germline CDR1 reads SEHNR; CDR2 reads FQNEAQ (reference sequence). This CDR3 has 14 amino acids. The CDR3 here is CASSLVFRTCEAFF. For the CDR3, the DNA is TGTGCCAGCAGCTTAGTGTTCCGGACATGTGAAGCTTTCTTT.

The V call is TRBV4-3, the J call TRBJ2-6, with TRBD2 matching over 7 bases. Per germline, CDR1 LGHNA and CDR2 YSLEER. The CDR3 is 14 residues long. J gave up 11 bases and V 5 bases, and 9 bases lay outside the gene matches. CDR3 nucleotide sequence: TGCGCCAGCAGCGGGGGGGTGACGACTGACGTCCTGACTTTC. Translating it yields CASSGGVTTDVLTF.

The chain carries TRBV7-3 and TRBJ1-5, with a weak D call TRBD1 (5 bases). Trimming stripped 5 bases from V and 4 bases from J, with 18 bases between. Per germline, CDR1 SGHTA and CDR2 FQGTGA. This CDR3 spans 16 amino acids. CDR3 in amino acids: CASSPNPDRANQPQHF. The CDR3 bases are TGTGCCAGCAGCCCCAATCCCGACAGAGCGAATCAGCCCCAGCATTTT.

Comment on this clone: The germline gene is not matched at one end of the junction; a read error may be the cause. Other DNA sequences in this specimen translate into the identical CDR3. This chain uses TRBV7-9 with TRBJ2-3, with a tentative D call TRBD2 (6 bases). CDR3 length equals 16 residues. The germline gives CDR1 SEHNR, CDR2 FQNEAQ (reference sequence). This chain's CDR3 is CASSSPSWTTTDTQYF. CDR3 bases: TGTGCCAGCAGCTCCCCATCCTGGACTACCACAGATACGCAATATTTT.

CDR3 nucleotides: TGTGCCAGCAGGTCTAGCGGGGGGGGAGAGCAGTACTTC. Translated: CASRSSGGGEQYF. The chain joins TRBV6-5 to TRBJ2-7; TRBD2 aligns across 12 bases. The germline gives CDR1 MNHEY, CDR2 SVGAGI. V shed 6 bases, J shed 7 bases, and the junction held 4 bases outside the gene matches. The CDR3 length is 13 residues.